This passage covers 15 T cell receptor beta chains from one sample sequenced in a study of shared clonotypes between healthy human individuals. TCRdb's copy holds only in-frame clones and misses some; the assay was immunoSEQ multiplex PCR. The sample shows 2 million to 2.5 million clones, about 90% of them seen only once. Source material: naive CD4+ T cells from PBMCs. Subset indicated: CD45RA+ positively selected. The receptors were gathered from a man between 18 and 29 years old in good health. Some clones in this sample may be carry-over from other donors' samples.

V gene TRBV25-1 combines with J gene TRBJ2-1; maybe TRBD2 (7 bases). V was trimmed by 8 bases and J by 15 bases, leaving 20 bases between them. CDR1 is MGHDK, CDR2 SYGVNS, per germline. This CDR3 contains 12 residues. Here the CDR3 reads CASGDSGWGLFF. The CDR3 DNA reads TGTGCCAGCGGGGATAGCGGGTGGGGGCTGTTCTTC.

The chain recombines TRBV7-3 with TRBJ2-3, with no clear D. Germline V gene data show CDR1 as SGHTA and CDR2 as FQGTGA. The CDR3 spans 14 residues. The ends were cut back, 5 bases at V and 0 bases at J, with 9 bases in the middle. CDR3: CASSAGPSTDTQYF. DNA of the CDR3: TGTGCCAGCAGCGCCGGTCCTAGCACAGATACGCAGTATTTT.

This clone was seen once. V usage is TRBV9 and J usage is TRBJ2-6; D unresolved. Trimming shortened V by 4 bases and J by 1 base, and 12 bases separated the two germline ends. This CDR3 has 16 residues. Germline values: CDR1 SGDLS, CDR2 YYNGEE. The CDR3 protein is CASSTTSSSGANVLTF. DNA for the CDR3: TGTGCCAGCAGCACCACTTCTAGTTCTGGGGCCAACGTCCTGACTTTC. Drawing the rest from reference TRBV9 and TRBJ2-6, the complete variable domain is DSGVTQTPKHLITATGQRVTLRCSPRSGDLSVYWYQQSLDQGLQFLIQYYNGEERAKGNILERFSAQQFPDLHSELNLSSLELGDSALYFCASSTTSSSGANVLTFGAGSRLTVL.

The chain joins TRBV21-1 to TRBJ2-5; no check of the table's D call, TRBD1, against the DNA was made. TRBV21-1 is marked as a pseudogene. The length of the CDR3 is 18 residues. The CDR3 nucleotides are TGTGCCAGCAGCAAAGATACCCGACGTACAGGGGGCAAGGAGACCCAGTACTTC. Residues: CASSKDTRRTGGKETQYF.

The rearrangement links TRBV7-2 to TRBJ1-2; D remains unclear. With 5 bases removed from V and 4 bases from J, the gap between germline ends came to 11 bases. The CDR3 is 13 residues long. Germline-derived CDR1 and CDR2 are SGHTA and FQGNSA. CDR3 loop: CASSDGPGYGYTF. In DNA form, the CDR3 reads TGTGCCAGCAGCGATGGCCCAGGCTATGGCTACACCTTC.

The genes are TRBV7-2 and TRBJ1-2, with D uncertain. CDR3 size: 15 residues. The V and J ends lost 0 bases and 0 bases respectively, with 8 bases between them. CDR1 and CDR2 from the germline V gene are SGHTA and FQGNSA. CDR3 coding DNA: TGTGCCAGCAGCTTAGCGATGGCGGCTAACTATGGCTACACCTTC. It specifies CASSLAMAANYGYTF.

The J gene is TRBJ2-1, the V gene TRBV27; 8 bases are shared with TRBD2. CDR1 is MNHEY, CDR2 SMNVEV, per germline (reference sequence). V lost 6 bases to trimming and J lost 3 bases; unmatched junction nucleotides: 10. The CDR3 spans 16 residues. CDR3 residues: CASRTIAGRNYNEQFF. CDR3 sequence (DNA): TGTGCCAGCAGGACGATAGCGGGACGGAACTACAATGAGCAGTTCTTC.

J is TRBJ1-6 and V is TRBV2; D possibly corresponds to TRBD1 (6 bases). CDR1 is SNHLY and CDR2 is FYNNEI in the germline V gene. The CDR3 is 14 amino acids. V lost 4 bases and J lost 7, with 11 bases in between. CDR3 sequence: CASSVQGGNSPLHF. The CDR3 DNA reads as TGTGCCAGCAGTGTACAGGGCGGAAATTCACCCCTCCACTTT.

Remarks on this clone: Additional DNA sequences in this sample encode the identical CDR3. The gene calls are TRBV19 and TRBJ1-1; the D is unclear. The CDR3 extends over 14 amino acids. The V gene's germline CDR1 is LNHDA and CDR2 SQIVND (reference sequence). V was clipped by 5 bases and J by 0 bases, with 10 bases between them. This chain's CDR3 is CASSPTVMNTEAFF. CDR3 DNA sequence: TGTGCCAGTAGTCCTACGGTTATGAACACTGAAGCTTTCTTT. The variable domain in full, completed from reference TRBV19 and TRBJ1-1, reads DGGITQSPKYLFRKEGQNVTLSCEQNLNHDAMYWYRQDPGQGLRLIYYSQIVNDFQKGDIAEGYSVSREKKESFPLTVTSAQKNPTAFYLCASSPTVMNTEAFFGQGTRLTVV.

V gene TRBV5-1 combines with J gene TRBJ1-2; 9 nucleotides align to TRBD1. The length of the CDR3 is 14 residues. Unmatched junction bases numbered 7, after V lost 4 bases and J lost 6 bases. CDR1 is SGHRS and CDR2 is YFSETQ in the germline V gene. The chain's CDR3 is CASSPQGARNGYTF. DNA of the CDR3: TGCGCCAGCAGCCCACAGGGGGCGCGCAATGGCTACACCTTC.

As regards this clone: Other nucleotide sequences from this sample produce the same CDR3. The V call is TRBV5-1, the J call TRBJ2-4, with 10 bases lining up with TRBD1. This CDR3 is 13 amino acids long. The germline V gene has CDR1 SGHRS and CDR2 YFSETQ. With V trimmed by 3 bases and J by 7 bases, 1 base remained unmatched. The CDR3 nucleotides are TGCGCCAGCAGCTCGGGACAGGGGAACATTCAGTACTTC. Its translation is CASSSGQGNIQYF.

The rearrangement uses TRBV7-6 and TRBJ2-7; D might be TRBD1 or TRBD2, each matching 5 bases. CDR1 is SGHVS, CDR2 FNYEAQ, per germline. The CDR3 is made up of 16 amino acids. The V end lost 2 bases, the J end lost 7 bases, and 21 bases lay between the germline ends. CDR3 in DNA: TGTGCCAGCAGCTTATCCGGGACGGCGAAGTTTAGGGAGCAGTACTTC. It yields the protein CASSLSGTAKFREQYF.

The chain combines TRBV5-1 with TRBJ2-3; TRBD2 matches at 11 bases. CDR1 SGHRS and CDR2 YFSETQ come from the germline V gene. This CDR3 region has 16 residues. The V and J ends lost 1 base and 3 bases, in that order; junction bases with no gene match: 4. The CDR3 DNA reads TGCGCCAGCAGCTTGCTTGGGACTAGCGGAACAGATACGCAGTATTTT. Its protein product is CASSLLGTSGTDTQYF.

With regard to this clone: This CDR3 is also generated by other DNA sequences in the sample. The chain combines TRBV5-1 with TRBJ1-2; D is unresolved. The V and J ends lost 1 base and 2 bases respectively, with 6 bases between them. The germline CDR1 and CDR2 sequences are SGHRS and YFSETQ. The CDR3 length is 13 residues. The CDR3 sequence: CASSLSANYGYTF. The CDR3 DNA follows: TGCGCCAGCAGCTTGTCGGCCAACTATGGCTACACCTTC. The complete variable domain, with remaining parts taken from reference TRBV5-1 and TRBJ1-2, reads KAGVTQTPRYLIKTRGQQVTLSCSPISGHRSVSWYQQTPGQGLQFLFEYFSETQRNKGNFPGRFSGRQFSNSRSEMNVSTLELGDSALYLCASSLSANYGYTFGSGTRLTVV.

Here the CDR3 reads CSAGTSLTQYF. CDR3 DNA sequence: TGCAGTGCGGGGACTAGTCTTACGCAGTATTTT. The chain links TRBV20-1 to TRBJ2-3; 8 bases are a match to TRBD2. V was clipped by 6 bases and J by 8 bases; unmatched bases: 4. The CDR3 consists of 11 residues. CDR1 is DFQATT and CDR2 is SNEGSKA in the germline V gene (reference sequence).